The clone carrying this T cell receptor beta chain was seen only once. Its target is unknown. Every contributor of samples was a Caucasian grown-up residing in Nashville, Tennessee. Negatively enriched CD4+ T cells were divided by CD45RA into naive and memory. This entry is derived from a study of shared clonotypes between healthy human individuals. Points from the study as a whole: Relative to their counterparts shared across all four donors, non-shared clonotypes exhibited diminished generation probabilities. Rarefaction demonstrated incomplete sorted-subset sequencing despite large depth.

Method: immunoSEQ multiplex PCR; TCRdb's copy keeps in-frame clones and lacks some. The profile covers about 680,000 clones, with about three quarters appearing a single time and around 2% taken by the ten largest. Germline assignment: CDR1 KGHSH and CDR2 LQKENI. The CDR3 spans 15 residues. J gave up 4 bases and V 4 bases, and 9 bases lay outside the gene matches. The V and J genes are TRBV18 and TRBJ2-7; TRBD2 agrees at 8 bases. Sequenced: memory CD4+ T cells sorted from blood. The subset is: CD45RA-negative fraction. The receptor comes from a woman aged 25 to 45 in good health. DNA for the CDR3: TGTGCCAGCTCACAGGCAGCGGGAGTTTTTTACGAGCAGTACTTC. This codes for CASSQAAGVFYEQYF.